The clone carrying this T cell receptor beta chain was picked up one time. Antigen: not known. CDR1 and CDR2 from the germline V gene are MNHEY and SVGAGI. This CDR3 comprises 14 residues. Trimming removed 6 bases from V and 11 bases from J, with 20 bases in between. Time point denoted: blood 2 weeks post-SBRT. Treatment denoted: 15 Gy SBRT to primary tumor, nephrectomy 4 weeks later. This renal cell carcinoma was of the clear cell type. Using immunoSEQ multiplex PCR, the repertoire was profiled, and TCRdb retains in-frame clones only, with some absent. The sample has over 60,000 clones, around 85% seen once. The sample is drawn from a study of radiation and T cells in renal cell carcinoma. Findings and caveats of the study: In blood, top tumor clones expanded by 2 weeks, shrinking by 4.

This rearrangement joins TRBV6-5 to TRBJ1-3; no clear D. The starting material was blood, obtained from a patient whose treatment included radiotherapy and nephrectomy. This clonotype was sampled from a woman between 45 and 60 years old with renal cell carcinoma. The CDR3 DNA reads TGTGCCAGCAGGGCTTCCGGGCCATGGGTTCCCATATATTTT. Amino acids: CASRASGPWVPIYF.